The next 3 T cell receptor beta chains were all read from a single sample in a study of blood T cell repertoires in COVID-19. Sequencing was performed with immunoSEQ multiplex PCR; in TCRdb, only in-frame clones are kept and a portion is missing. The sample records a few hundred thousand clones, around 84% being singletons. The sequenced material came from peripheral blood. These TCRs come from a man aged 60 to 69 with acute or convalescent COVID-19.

The CDR3 is CASSGGTGYEQYF. The CDR3 DNA reads as TGTGCCAGCAGCGGGGGGACGGGATACGAGCAGTACTTC. The rearrangement uses TRBV7-9 and TRBJ2-7; weak D call: TRBD2 (6 bases). Germline V gene sequence: CDR1 SEHNR, CDR2 FQNEAQ (reference sequence). Trimming pared 5 bases from V and 4 bases from J, leaving 12 bases between. The CDR3 sequence is 13 residues long.

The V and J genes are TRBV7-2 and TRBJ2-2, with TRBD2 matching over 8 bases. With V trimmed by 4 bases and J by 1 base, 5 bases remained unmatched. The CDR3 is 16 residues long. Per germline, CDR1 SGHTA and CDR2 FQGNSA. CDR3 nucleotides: TGTGCCAGCAGCTCCCCAAGCGGGGGGAACACCGGGGAGCTGTTTTTT. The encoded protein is CASSSPSGGNTGELFF.

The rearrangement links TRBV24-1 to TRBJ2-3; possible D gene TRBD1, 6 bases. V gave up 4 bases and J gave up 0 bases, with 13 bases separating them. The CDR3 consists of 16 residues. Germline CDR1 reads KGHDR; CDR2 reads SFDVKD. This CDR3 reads CATSDTRGFSTDTQYF. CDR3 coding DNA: TGTGCCACCAGTGACACAAGGGGGTTTAGCACAGATACGCAGTATTTT.